This T cell receptor beta chain was recorded in a study of early T cells in non-severe SARS-CoV-2 infection. The germline gives CDR1 LNHDA, CDR2 SQIVND (reference sequence). The CDR3 covers 12 residues. V was cut by 5 bases and J by 9 bases, with 11 bases left in between. This clonotype appeared a few times. cDNA molecules, individually, were tagged with unique molecular identifiers. Via MiXCR, TCRdb re-called the 5' RACE reads, giving one row per CDR3 protein. This repertoire shows 30,000 to 40,000 distinct CDR3 sequences, less than 6% found once; its top ten account for roughly 4.4%. The receptor was isolated from an adult who was a healthcare worker with PCR-confirmed SARS-CoV-2 infection or an uninfected control (not recorded which). The V gene is TRBV19, the J gene TRBJ2-1; TRBD1 or TRBD2 may be the D gene (6 bases each). The specimen was whole blood, collected at baseline. This chain's CDR3 is CASSPPGAEQFF. In nucleotides, the CDR3 is TGTGCCAGTAGTCCTCCGGGGGCTGAGCAGTTCTTC. Full variable domain (outside the CDR3, taken from reference TRBV19 and TRBJ2-1): DGGITQSPKYLFRKEGQNVTLSCEQNLNHDAMYWYRQDPGQGLRLIYYSQIVNDFQKGDIAEGYSVSREKKESFPLTVTSAQKNPTAFYLCASSPPGAEQFFGPGTRLTVL.